One sample yielded the 2 T cell receptor beta chains listed below, sequenced in a study of CD8 T cells in Susac syndrome. RNA amounts of 0.5 to 1 ug underwent reverse transcription with random hexamers. A single record per CDR3 protein comes from TCRdb applying MiXCR to the immunoSEQ multiplex PCR reads. The repertoire includes around 180,000 distinct CDR3 sequences, around 94% of them detected once, and approximately 0.11% sits in the top ten. The source material was CD4+ T cells from PBMCs. These receptors were collected from a human donor with Susac syndrome.

The chain links TRBV14 to TRBJ2-3; no clear D gene. Trimming removed 3 bases at V and 6 bases at J, with 4 bases between. The CDR3 totals 11 residues. Per the germline V gene, CDR1 is SGHDN and CDR2 is FVKESK. This CDR3 is CASSQGDTQYF. DNA for the CDR3: TGTGCCAGCAGCCAGGGCGATACGCAGTATTTT. The full variable domain, rest sourced from reference TRBV14 and TRBJ2-3, is EAGVTQFPSHSVIEKGQTVTLRCDPISGHDNLYWYRRVMGKEIKFLLHFVKESKQDESGMPNNRFLAERTGGTYSTLKVQPAELEDSGVYFCASSQGDTQYFGPGTRLTVL.

The V gene is TRBV25-1, the J gene TRBJ2-3; 9 bases are shared with TRBD1. The CDR3 contains 16 residues. Germline V gene data show CDR1 as MGHDK and CDR2 as SYGVNS. The ends lost 2 bases at V and 0 bases at J; junction bases unmatched: 3. CDR3 amino acids: CASSEGTGRSTDTQYF. The CDR3 region has the DNA TGTGCCAGCAGTGAAGGGACAGGGAGGAGCACAGATACGCAGTATTTT.